This T cell receptor beta chain was identified during a study of CD8 T cells in ankylosing spondylitis. Study-level findings and limits: Significant enrichment of disease-linked clones was reported in matched ankylosing spondylitis synovial fluid. There was a TCR beta motif, made of 7 or 8 highly homologous variants, that appeared characteristic of ankylosing spondylitis blood.

TCRdb re-called the 5' RACE reads through MiXCR, storing one row per CDR3 protein. Of more than 300,000 distinct CDR3 sequences in the sample, approximately 8% were seen once. This clonotype has more than one count but fewer than ten. Its antigen is unidentified. This sequence originates from a male donor with ankylosing spondylitis. The sample comprised blood, either unsorted or a sorted T cell fraction (not recorded which).

CDR3 coding DNA: TGTGCCAGCAGTTACGGGACAGGGAAAGAGACCCAGTACTTC. Residues: CASSYGTGKETQYF. The chain uses TRBV6-5 and TRBJ2-5, with 9 bases aligning to TRBD1. Germline values: CDR1 MNHEY, CDR2 SVGAGI. The CDR3 sequence is 14 residues long. Trimming removed 2 bases from V and 3 bases from J; junction bases left unmatched: 1.